Listed here are 11 T cell receptor beta chains from one sample, sequenced in a study of blood T cells in healthy people across ages. The authors ran a second PCR of 7 to 11 cycles using a sample-barcoded 5' primer and a J-beta primer mix. Using its own MiXCR run on the 5' RACE reads, TCRdb lists one record per CDR3 protein. The sample includes about 1.4 million distinct CDR3 sequences, 59% seen only once; the top ten take 6.5% to 8%. Sequencing input: blood. The origin of the receptors is a man younger than 35 in good health.

This clonotype occurred a few times. The chain is built from TRBV27 and TRBJ2-7, with 10 bases matching TRBD1. The CDR3 extends over 15 amino acids. Germline V gene lookup returns CDR1 MNHEY and CDR2 SMNVEV (reference sequence). V lost 3 bases and J lost 5; bases outside the gene matches: 7. CDR3 protein: CASSFGTGVNHEQYF. CDR3 DNA: TGTGCCAGCAGTTTCGGGACAGGGGTTAACCACGAGCAGTACTTC.

The V call is TRBV25-1, the J call TRBJ2-7; D possibly matches TRBD1 or TRBD2 (5 bases each). V gave up 1 base and J gave up 1 base, with 11 bases separating them. The CDR3 consists of 15 residues. CDR1 is MGHDK and CDR2 is SYGVNS in the germline V gene. CDR3 nucleotide sequence: TGTGCCAGCAGTGAATTATCAGGGACGTCCTACGAGCAGTACTTC. Translation gives CASSELSGTSYEQYF.

The rearrangement uses TRBV25-1 and TRBJ1-1; possible D gene TRBD1, 5 bases. The V gene's germline CDR1 is MGHDK and CDR2 SYGVNS. V was pared by 6 bases and J by 7 bases, with 21 bases between. CDR3 length: 15 amino acids. The chain's CDR3 is CASRRILPGGVEAFF. For the CDR3, the DNA is TGTGCCAGCAGAAGGATACTCCCGGGGGGAGTTGAAGCTTTCTTT.

The chain has TRBV20-1 and TRBJ2-5; tentatively, D is TRBD1 (5 bases). In germline, CDR1 is DFQATT, CDR2 SNEGSKA (reference sequence). The CDR3 loop spans 13 amino acids. V lost 2 bases, J lost 4 bases, and 11 bases lay in between. CDR3 nucleotides: TGCAGTGCTAGACTCACAGGACGAGAGACCCAGTACTTC. Its translation is CSARLTGRETQYF.

The chain uses TRBV25-1 and TRBJ2-3, with D possibly being TRBD1 or TRBD2 (5 bases each). In germline, CDR1 is MGHDK, CDR2 SYGVNS. The CDR3 has 18 residues. The V and J ends lost 2 bases and 0 bases respectively, with 18 bases between them. The CDR3 DNA follows: TGTGCCAGCAGTGAACCGTTCCGGGACGGAGGTAGCACAGATACGCAGTATTTT. It yields the protein CASSEPFRDGGSTDTQYF.

The V gene is TRBV20-1, the J gene TRBJ2-1; 11 bases line up with TRBD1. The CDR3 length is 16 residues. V lost 0 bases and J lost 8; bases outside the gene matches: 9. Germline values: CDR1 DFQATT, CDR2 SNEGSKA (reference sequence). CDR3 coding DNA: TGCAGTGCTAGAGATGGGGGACAGGGGGTAGGGGATGAGCAGTTCTTC. Translating it yields CSARDGGQGVGDEQFF.

The V gene is TRBV4-1, the J gene TRBJ2-5; 9 nucleotides agree with TRBD2. V lost 4 bases and J lost 4; bases outside the gene matches: 4. Germline CDR1 reads MGHRA; CDR2 reads YSYEKL. The CDR3 sequence is 14 residues long. CDR3 in amino acids: CASSPLAGAETQYF. The CDR3 DNA follows: TGCGCCAGCAGCCCGTTAGCGGGGGCAGAGACCCAGTACTTC.

In this sample, this clonotype turned up a few times. This rearrangement joins TRBV6-2 or TRBV6-3 to TRBJ1-1; no reliable D call. CDR3 length: 11 residues. CDR1 and CDR2 (germline): MNHEY, SVGEGT. The V gene lost 1 base and the J gene lost 7 bases, with 4 bases spanning the gap. The CDR3 reads CASSYLVEAFF. CDR3 bases: TGTGCCAGCAGTTACTTGGTTGAAGCTTTCTTT.

Details on this clonotype: This may stem from a read error, because a much larger clone lies one nucleotide away. V gene TRBV20-1 combines with J gene TRBJ2-1; 11 bases align to TRBD2. CDR3 size: 15 residues. CDR1 and CDR2 (germline): DFQATT, SNEGSKA (reference sequence). CDR3 nucleotides: TGCGGTGCTACCCCCGGGACTAGCGGATACAATGAGCAGTTCTTC. It yields the protein CGATPGTSGYNEQFF.

The J gene is TRBJ1-4, the V gene TRBV27; D is uncertain. V lost 0 bases, J lost 8 bases, and 13 bases lay in between. The CDR3 totals 15 residues. Germline V gene lookup returns CDR1 MNHEY and CDR2 SMNVEV (reference sequence). CDR3 loop: CASSLSPNLGEKLFF. The CDR3 nucleotides are TGTGCCAGCAGTTTATCCCCGAACCTGGGGGAAAAACTGTTTTTT. The full variable domain, with the rest looked up from reference TRBV27 and TRBJ1-4, is EAQVTQNPRYLITVTGKKLTVTCSQNMNHEYMSWYRQDPGLGLRQIYYSMNVEVTDKGDVPEGYKVSRKEKRNFPLILESPSPNQTSLYFCASSLSPNLGEKLFFGSGTQLSVL.

This sequence joins TRBV28 and TRBJ2-6; TRBD1 matches at 8 bases. Germline V gene sequence: CDR1 MDHEN, CDR2 SYDVKM. The CDR3 is 18 amino acids. V dropped 5 bases and J dropped 0; count of bases not matched to a gene: 9. The CDR3 sequence is CASSTPDRANSGANVLTF. As DNA, the CDR3 is TGTGCCAGCAGTACGCCGGACAGGGCCAACTCTGGGGCCAACGTCCTGACTTTC.